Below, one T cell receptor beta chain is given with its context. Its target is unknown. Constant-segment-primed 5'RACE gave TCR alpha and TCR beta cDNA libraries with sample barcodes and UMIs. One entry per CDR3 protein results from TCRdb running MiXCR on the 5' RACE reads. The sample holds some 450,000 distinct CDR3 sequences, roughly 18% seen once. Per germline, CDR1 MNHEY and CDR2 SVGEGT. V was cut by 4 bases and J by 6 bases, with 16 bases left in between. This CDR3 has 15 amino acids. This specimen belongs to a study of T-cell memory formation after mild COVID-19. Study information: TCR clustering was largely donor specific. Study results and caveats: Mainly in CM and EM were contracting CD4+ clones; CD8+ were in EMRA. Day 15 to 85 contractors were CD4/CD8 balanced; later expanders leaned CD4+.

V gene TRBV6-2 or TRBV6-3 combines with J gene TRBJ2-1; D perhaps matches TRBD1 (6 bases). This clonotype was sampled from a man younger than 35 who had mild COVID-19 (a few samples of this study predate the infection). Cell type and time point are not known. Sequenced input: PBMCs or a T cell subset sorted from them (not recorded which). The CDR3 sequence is CASSSDRPHGNEQFF. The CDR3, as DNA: TGTGCCAGCAGTTCCGACAGGCCGCACGGCAATGAGCAGTTCTTC.